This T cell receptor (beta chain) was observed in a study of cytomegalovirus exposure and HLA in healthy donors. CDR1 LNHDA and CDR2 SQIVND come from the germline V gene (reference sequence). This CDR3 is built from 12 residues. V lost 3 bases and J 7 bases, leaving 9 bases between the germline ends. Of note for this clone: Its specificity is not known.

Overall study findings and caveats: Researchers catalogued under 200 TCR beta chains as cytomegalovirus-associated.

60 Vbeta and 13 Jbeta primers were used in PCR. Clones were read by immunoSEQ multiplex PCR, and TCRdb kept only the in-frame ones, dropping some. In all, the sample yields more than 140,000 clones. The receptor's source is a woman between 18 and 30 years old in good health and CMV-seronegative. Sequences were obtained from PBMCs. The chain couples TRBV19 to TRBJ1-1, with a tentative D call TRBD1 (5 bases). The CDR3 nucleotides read TGTGCCAGTAGTATCGCGGGGGGTGAAGCTTTCTTT. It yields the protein CASSIAGGEAFF.